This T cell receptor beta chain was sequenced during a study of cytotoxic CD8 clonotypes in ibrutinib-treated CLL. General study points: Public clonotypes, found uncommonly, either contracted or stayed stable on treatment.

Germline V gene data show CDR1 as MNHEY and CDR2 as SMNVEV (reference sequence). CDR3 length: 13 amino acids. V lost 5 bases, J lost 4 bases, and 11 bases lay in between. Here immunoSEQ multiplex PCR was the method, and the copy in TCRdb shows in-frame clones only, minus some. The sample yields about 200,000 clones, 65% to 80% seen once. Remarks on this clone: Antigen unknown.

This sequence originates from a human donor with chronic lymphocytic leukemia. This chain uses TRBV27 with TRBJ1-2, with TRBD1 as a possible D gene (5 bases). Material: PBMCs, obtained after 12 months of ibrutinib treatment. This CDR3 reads CASSPWGSYGYTF. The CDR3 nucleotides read TGTGCCAGCAGTCCATGGGGGTCCTATGGCTACACCTTC.